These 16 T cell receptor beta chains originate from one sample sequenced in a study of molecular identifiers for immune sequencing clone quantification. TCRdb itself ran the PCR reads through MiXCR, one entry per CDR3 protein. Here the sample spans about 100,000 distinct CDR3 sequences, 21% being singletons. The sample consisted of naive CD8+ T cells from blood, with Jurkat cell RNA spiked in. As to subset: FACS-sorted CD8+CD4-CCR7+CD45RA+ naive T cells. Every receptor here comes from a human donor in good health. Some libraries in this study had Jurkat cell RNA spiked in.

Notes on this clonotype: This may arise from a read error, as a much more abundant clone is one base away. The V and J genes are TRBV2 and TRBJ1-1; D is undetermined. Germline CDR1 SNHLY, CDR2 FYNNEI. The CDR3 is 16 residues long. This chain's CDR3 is CATSGRNRMVNTEAIF. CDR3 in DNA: TGTGCCACCTCTGGACGGAACCGAATGGTGAACACTGAAGCTATCTTT. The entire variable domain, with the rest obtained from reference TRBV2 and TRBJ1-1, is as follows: EPEVTQTPSHQVTQMGQEVILRCVPISNHLYFYWYRQILGQKVEFLVSFYNNEISEKSEIFDDQFSVERPDGSNFTLKIRSTKLEDSAMYFCATSGRNRMVNTEAIFGQGTRLTVV.

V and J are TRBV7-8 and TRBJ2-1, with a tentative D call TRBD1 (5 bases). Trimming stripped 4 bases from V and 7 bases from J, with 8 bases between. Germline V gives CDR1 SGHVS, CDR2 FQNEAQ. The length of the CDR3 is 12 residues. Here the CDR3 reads CASSSTANEQFF. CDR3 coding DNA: TGTGCCAGCAGCTCGACAGCGAATGAGCAGTTCTTC.

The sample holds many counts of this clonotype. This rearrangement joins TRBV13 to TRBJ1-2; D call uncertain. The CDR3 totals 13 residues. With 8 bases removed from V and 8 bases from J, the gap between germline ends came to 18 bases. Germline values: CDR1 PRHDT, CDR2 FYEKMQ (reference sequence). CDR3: CASGTERRLGYTF. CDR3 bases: TGTGCCAGCGGCACAGAACGGCGGTTGGGCTACACCTTC. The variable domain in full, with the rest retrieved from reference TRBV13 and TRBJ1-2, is AAGVIQSPRHLIKEKRETATLKCYPIPRHDTVYWYQQGPGQDPQFLISFYEKMQSDKGSIPDRFSAQQFSDYHSELNMSSLELGDSALYFCASGTERRLGYTFGSGTRLTVV.

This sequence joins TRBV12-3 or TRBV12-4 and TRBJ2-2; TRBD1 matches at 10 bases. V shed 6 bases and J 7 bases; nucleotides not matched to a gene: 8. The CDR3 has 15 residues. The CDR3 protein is CASSGTGENYGELFF. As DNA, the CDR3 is TGTGCCAGCAGCGGGACAGGGGAAAATTACGGGGAGCTGTTTTTT.

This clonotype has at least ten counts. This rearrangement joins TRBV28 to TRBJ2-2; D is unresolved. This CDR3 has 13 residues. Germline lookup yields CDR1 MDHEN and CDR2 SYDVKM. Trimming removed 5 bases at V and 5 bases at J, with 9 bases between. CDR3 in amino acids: CASSPPITGELFF. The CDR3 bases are TGTGCCAGCAGTCCGCCAATAACCGGGGAGCTGTTTTTT.

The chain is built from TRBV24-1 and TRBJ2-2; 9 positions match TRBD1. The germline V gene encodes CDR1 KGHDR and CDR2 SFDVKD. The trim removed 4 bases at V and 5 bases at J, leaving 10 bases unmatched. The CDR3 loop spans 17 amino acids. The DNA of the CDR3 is TGTGCCACCAGTGAGCCGGGGACAGGGCCATCAACCGGGGAGCTGTTTTTT. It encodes CATSEPGTGPSTGELFF.

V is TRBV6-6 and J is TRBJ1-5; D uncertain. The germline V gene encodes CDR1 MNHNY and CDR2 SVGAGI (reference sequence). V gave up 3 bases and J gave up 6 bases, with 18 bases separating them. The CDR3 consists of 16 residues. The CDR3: CASSYHIVSPGQPQHF. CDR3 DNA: TGTGCCAGCAGTTATCATATCGTCTCTCCGGGTCAGCCCCAGCATTTT.

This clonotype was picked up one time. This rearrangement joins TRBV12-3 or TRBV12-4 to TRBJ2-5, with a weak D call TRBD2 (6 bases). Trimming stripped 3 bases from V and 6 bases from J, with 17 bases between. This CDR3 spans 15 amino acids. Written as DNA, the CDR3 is TGTGCCAGCAGTTTTCCCCCGCCGGGAGCGCAGACCCAGTACTTC. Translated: CASSFPPPGAQTQYF.

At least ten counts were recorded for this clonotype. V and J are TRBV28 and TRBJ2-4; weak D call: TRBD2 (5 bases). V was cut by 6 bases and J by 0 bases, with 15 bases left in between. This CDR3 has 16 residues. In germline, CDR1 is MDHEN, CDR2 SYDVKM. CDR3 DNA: TGTGCCAGCAGAGAGACTACCATGCTAGCCAAAAACATTCAGTACTTC. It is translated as CASRETTMLAKNIQYF.

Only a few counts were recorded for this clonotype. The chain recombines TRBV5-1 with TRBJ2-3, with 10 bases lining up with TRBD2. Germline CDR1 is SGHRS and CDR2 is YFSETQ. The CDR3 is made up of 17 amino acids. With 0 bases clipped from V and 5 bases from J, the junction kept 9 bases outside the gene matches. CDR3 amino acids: CASSLDRTSGSKDTQYF. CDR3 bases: TGCGCCAGCAGCTTGGATAGGACTAGCGGCTCAAAAGATACGCAGTATTTT.

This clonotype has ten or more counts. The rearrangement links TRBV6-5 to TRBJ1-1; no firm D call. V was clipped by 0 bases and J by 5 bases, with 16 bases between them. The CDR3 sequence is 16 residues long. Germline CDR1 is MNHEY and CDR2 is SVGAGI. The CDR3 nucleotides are TGTGCCAGCAGTTACTCGAGAGGCCTTTCCCAGACTGAAGCTTTCTTT. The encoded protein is CASSYSRGLSQTEAFF.

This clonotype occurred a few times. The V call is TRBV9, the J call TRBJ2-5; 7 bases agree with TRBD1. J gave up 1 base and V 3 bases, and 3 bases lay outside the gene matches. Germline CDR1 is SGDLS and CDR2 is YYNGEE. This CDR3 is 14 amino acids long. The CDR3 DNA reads TGTGCCAGCAGCGCCGGGGACAGCCAAGAGACCCAGTACTTC. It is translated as CASSAGDSQETQYF.

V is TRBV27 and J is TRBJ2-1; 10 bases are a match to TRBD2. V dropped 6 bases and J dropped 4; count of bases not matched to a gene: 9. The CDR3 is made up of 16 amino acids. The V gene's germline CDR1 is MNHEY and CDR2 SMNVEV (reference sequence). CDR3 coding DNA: TGTGCCAGCAGACCAGTAGCGGGAGGACTATACAATGAGCAGTTCTTC. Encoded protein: CASRPVAGGLYNEQFF.

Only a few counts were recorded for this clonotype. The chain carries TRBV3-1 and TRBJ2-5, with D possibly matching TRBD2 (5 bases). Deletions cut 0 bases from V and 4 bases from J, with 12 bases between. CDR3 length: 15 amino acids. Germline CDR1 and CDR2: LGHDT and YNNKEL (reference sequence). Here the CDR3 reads CASSQDKHGIETQYF. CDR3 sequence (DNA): TGTGCCAGCAGCCAAGACAAACACGGGATAGAGACCCAGTACTTC.

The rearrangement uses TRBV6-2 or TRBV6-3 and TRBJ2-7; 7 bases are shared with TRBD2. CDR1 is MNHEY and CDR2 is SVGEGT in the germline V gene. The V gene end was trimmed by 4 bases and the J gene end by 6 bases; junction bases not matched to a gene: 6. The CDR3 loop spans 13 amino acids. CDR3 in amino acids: CASSLGGSLEQYF. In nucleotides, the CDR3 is TGTGCCAGCAGTTTAGGCGGGAGCCTCGAGCAGTACTTC.

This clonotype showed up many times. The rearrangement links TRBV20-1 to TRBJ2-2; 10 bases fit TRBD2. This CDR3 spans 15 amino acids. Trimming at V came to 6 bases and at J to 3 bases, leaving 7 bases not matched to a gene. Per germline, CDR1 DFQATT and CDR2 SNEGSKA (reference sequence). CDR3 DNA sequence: TGCAGTGCAAGTCTAGCGGGAGTGTACACCGGGGAGCTGTTTTTT. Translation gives CSASLAGVYTGELFF.